Below, 8 T cell receptor beta chains from the same sample are listed, as sequenced in a study of blood T cell repertoires in COVID-19 (dated by TCRdb to the early 2020s). Receptors were amplified or captured by the immunoSEQ multiplex PCR assay. In its TCRdb copy, this immuneACCESS table keeps in-frame sequences only and misses some clones. Where compared with another copy, unresolved V genes explain less than half of these, and the others have no known cause. Across this sample there are tens of thousands of clones, with around 87% seen only once. Of the sample, under 1.3% is held by the ten largest clones. The sequenced material came from peripheral blood. The receptors stem from a man in his sixties or seventies with acute or convalescent COVID-19.

The V call is TRBV3-1 (or the pseudogene TRBV3-2), the J call TRBJ1-4, with TRBD1 matching over 7 bases. The CDR3 runs to 15 residues. CDR1 and CDR2 from the germline V gene are LGHDT and YNNKEL (reference sequence). J was trimmed by 8 bases and V by 1 base; bases with no gene match: 7. The CDR3 DNA follows: TGTGCCAGCAGCCAAGTTACAGGGGTGGGCGAAAAACTGTTTTTT. Encoded protein: CASSQVTGVGEKLFF.

The V gene is TRBV19, the J gene TRBJ1-5, with D possibly matching TRBD1 (6 bases). There are 13 residues in the CDR3. Looked up from germline, CDR1 is LNHDA and CDR2 is SQIVND (reference sequence). Between the trimmed V and J ends, which lost 7 bases and 4 bases, there was a span of 11 bases. The DNA for the CDR3 is TGTGCCAGTACGGGCAGGGGAAATCAGCCCCAGCATTTT. As protein: CASTGRGNQPQHF.

CDR3 region: CASSPVTGLGTEQYF. The CDR3 DNA is TGTGCCAGCTCACCAGTGACAGGGTTAGGCACCGAGCAGTACTTC. V gene TRBV18 combines with J gene TRBJ2-7, with 7 bases that match TRBD1. The CDR3 is 15 residues long. Germline V lookup: CDR1 KGHSH, CDR2 LQKENI. J lost 6 bases, V lost 2 bases, and 10 bases had no gene match.

The rearrangement uses TRBV27 and TRBJ2-3; 9 nucleotides line up with TRBD2. J was trimmed by 0 bases and V by 3 bases; bases with no gene match: 4. CDR1 and CDR2 (germline): MNHEY, SMNVEV (reference sequence). The CDR3 is 16 amino acids. CDR3 DNA sequence: TGTGCCAGCAGTTTGTATACTAGCGGGAGCACAGATACGCAGTATTTT. This sequence encodes CASSLYTSGSTDTQYF.

V and J are TRBV7-9 and TRBJ1-2, with D uncertain. CDR3 length equals 14 residues. Germline CDR1 SEHNR, CDR2 FQNEAQ (reference sequence). Deletions cut 2 bases from V and 2 bases from J, with 9 bases between. The CDR3: CASSLLRANYGYTF. The CDR3 DNA reads TGTGCCAGCAGCTTACTGAGGGCCAACTATGGCTACACCTTC.

This chain connects TRBV10-3 to TRBJ1-1; 8 bases match TRBD1. There are 15 residues in the CDR3. Germline CDR1 and CDR2: ENHRY and SYGVKD. Germline trimming cut 2 bases from V and 5 bases from J; bases unmatched to any gene: 7. The CDR3 DNA reads as TGTGCCATCAGTGAGCCTGACAGGGGAAAAACTGAAGCTTTCTTT. Its translation: CAISEPDRGKTEAFF.

The CDR3 is CASSPSGTADTQYF. The CDR3, as DNA: TGTGCCAGCAGCCCTAGCGGGACCGCAGATACGCAGTATTTT. The chain recombines TRBV9 with TRBJ2-3, with 9 positions matching TRBD2. The germline V gene has CDR1 SGDLS and CDR2 YYNGEE. Unmatched junction bases numbered 4, after V lost 4 bases and J lost 4 bases. The CDR3 loop spans 14 amino acids.

This rearrangement joins TRBV6-1 to TRBJ2-4; a possible D gene is TRBD2 (5 bases). The germline V gene has CDR1 MNHNS and CDR2 SASEGT. The CDR3 extends over 13 amino acids. V was pared by 3 bases and J by 6 bases, with 9 bases between. The CDR3 DNA is TGTGCCAGCAGTGATTCGGGGATAAACATTCAGTACTTC. Its protein product is CASSDSGINIQYF.